This T cell receptor beta chain was obtained from a study of T cell responses to AZD1222 COVID-19 vaccine. Germline loops: CDR1 SGHRS, CDR2 YFSETQ. Trimming removed 5 bases from V and 3 bases from J, with 23 bases in between. This CDR3 spans 17 amino acids. The method was immunoSEQ multiplex PCR; TCRdb's version includes in-frame clones alone and lacks a portion of them. The sample carries 150,000 to 200,000 clones, around 90% recorded once. The sequence derives from an adult who received the AZD1222 COVID-19 vaccine. The gene calls are TRBV5-1 and TRBJ1-1, with D possibly matching TRBD1 (6 bases). Sequencing was performed on peripheral blood, taken 28 days after the second AZD1222 dose. The CDR3, as DNA: TGCGCCAGCAGTTTAATCCACAGGGAGTGGAAGCACACTGAAGCTTTCTTT. Protein: CASSLIHREWKHTEAFF.